This passage covers 29 T cell receptor beta chains from one sample sequenced in a study of cytomegalovirus exposure and HLA in healthy donors. PCR used 60 Vbeta primers and 13 Jbeta primers. The method was immunoSEQ multiplex PCR; TCRdb's version includes in-frame clones alone and lacks a portion of them. Of about 100,000 clones listed, over 60% are singletons. Input material: PBMCs. All receptors derive from a female donor in good health and CMV-seropositive.

V usage is TRBV10-3 and J usage is TRBJ2-3; 7 nucleotides agree with TRBD1. J lost 0 bases, V lost 6 bases, and 6 bases had no gene match. The CDR3 is 15 amino acids. From germline, CDR1 is ENHRY and CDR2 SYGVKD. Written as DNA, the CDR3 is TGTGCCATCAGCGAGGGACAGACTAGCACAGATACGCAGTATTTT. Residues: CAISEGQTSTDTQYF.

The chain carries TRBV29-1 and TRBJ1-2; maybe TRBD1 (5 bases). The CDR3 has 15 amino acids. V lost 7 bases to trimming and J lost 2 bases, with 20 bases between them. The germline gives CDR1 SQVTM, CDR2 ANQGSEA. As DNA, the CDR3 is TGCAGCGCCCAAACTGAAGGGGCAGCAAACTATGGCTACACCTTC. It is translated as CSAQTEGAANYGYTF.

This clone was detected once. CDR3 residues: CASSFLPGGSVRETQYF. In DNA form, the CDR3 reads TGTGCCAGCAGTTTTCTCCCAGGGGGGTCGGTTAGGGAGACCCAGTACTTC. The chain uses TRBV28 and TRBJ2-5; possible D gene TRBD1, 7 bases. V lost 3 bases, J lost 5 bases, and 22 bases lay in between. CDR1 MDHEN and CDR2 SYDVKM come from the germline V gene. CDR3 size: 17 residues. Supplemented by reference TRBV28 and TRBJ2-5, the full variable domain reads DVKVTQSSRYLVKRTGEKVFLECVQDMDHENMFWYRQDPGLGLRLIYFSYDVKMKEKGDIPEGYSVSREKKERFSLILESASTNQTSMYLCASSFLPGGSVRETQYFGPGTRLLVL.

The genes are TRBV10-3 and TRBJ1-1, with D perhaps matching TRBD1 (5 bases). The V end was cut by 4 bases, the J end by 10 bases, with 16 bases between. The CDR3 loop spans 13 amino acids. CDR1 is ENHRY and CDR2 is SYGVKD in the germline V gene. This chain's CDR3 is CAISGGMGQGAFF. The DNA for the CDR3 is TGTGCCATCAGTGGAGGAATGGGGCAGGGAGCTTTCTTT.

This CDR3 is CASSLQQGRTEAFF. CDR3 coding DNA: TGTGCCAGCAGCTTACAACAGGGGAGAACTGAAGCTTTCTTT. This rearrangement joins TRBV11-2 to TRBJ1-1, with 7 positions matching TRBD1. V gave up 2 bases and J gave up 5 bases; unmatched junction bases: 5. This CDR3 has 14 residues. CDR1 is SGHAT and CDR2 is FQNNGV in the germline V gene.

The chain employs TRBV29-1 and TRBJ2-3; D call uncertain. Germline V gene lookup returns CDR1 SQVTM and CDR2 ANQGSEA. The CDR3 extends over 13 amino acids. The V end was cut by 1 base, the J end by 0 bases, with 5 bases between. The CDR3 protein is CSVEGSSTDTQYF. CDR3 coding DNA: TGCAGCGTTGAAGGTAGCAGCACAGATACGCAGTATTTT.

The chain is built from TRBV19 and TRBJ2-7, with TRBD1 matching 7 bases. The CDR3 extends over 15 amino acids. Per the germline V gene, CDR1 is LNHDA and CDR2 is SQIVND (reference sequence). After removal of 6 bases from V and 6 bases from J, the junction contained 14 bases not matched to a gene. CDR3 protein: CASSHQQGREGEQYF. The CDR3 DNA follows: TGTGCCAGTAGCCACCAACAGGGGAGAGAAGGCGAGCAGTACTTC. Supplemented by reference TRBV19 and TRBJ2-7, the full variable domain reads DGGITQSPKYLFRKEGQNVTLSCEQNLNHDAMYWYRQDPGQGLRLIYYSQIVNDFQKGDIAEGYSVSREKKESFPLTVTSAQKNPTAFYLCASSHQQGREGEQYFGPGTRLTVT.

V and J are TRBV4-3 and TRBJ2-3, with 8 bases identical to TRBD1. Per germline, CDR1 LGHNA and CDR2 YSLEER. The CDR3 runs 12 residues. With 8 bases clipped from V and 5 bases from J, the junction kept 3 bases outside the gene matches. CDR3 DNA sequence: TGCGCCAGCGGACAGGGCGGAGATACGCAGTATTTT. The encoded protein is CASGQGGDTQYF.

The chain links TRBV28 to TRBJ2-1, with 13 bases aligning to TRBD2. The CDR3 has 16 amino acids. V lost 3 bases and J lost 9; bases outside the gene matches: 8. Germline CDR1 reads MDHEN; CDR2 reads SYDVKM. CDR3 protein: CASSFRLAGGQGEQFF. As DNA, the CDR3 is TGTGCCAGCAGTTTTAGACTAGCGGGAGGACAGGGTGAGCAGTTCTTC. The full variable domain, rest sourced from reference TRBV28 and TRBJ2-1, is DVKVTQSSRYLVKRTGEKVFLECVQDMDHENMFWYRQDPGLGLRLIYFSYDVKMKEKGDIPEGYSVSREKKERFSLILESASTNQTSMYLCASSFRLAGGQGEQFFGPGTRLTVL.

The CDR3 DNA follows: TGTGCCTGGAGTGGACAGGGTTACTCCGGACCGCAGTATTTT. Protein sequence: CAWSGQGYSGPQYF. This rearrangement joins TRBV30 to TRBJ2-3; 7 bases line up with TRBD1. Trimming took 1 base from V and 10 from J; bases not matched to a gene: 11. CDR1 and CDR2 from the germline V gene are GTSNPN and SVGIG (reference sequence). CDR3 length equals 14 residues.

The chain uses TRBV30 and TRBJ1-5, with D unresolved. Germline lookup yields CDR1 GTSNPN and CDR2 SVGIG (reference sequence). This CDR3 has 13 residues. Deletions cut 3 bases from V and 6 bases from J, with 12 bases between. Here the CDR3 DNA reads TGTGCCTGGAGGGGTACATCGGGTCAGCCCCAGCATTTT. It specifies CAWRGTSGQPQHF.

The V call is TRBV27, the J call TRBJ2-2, with TRBD2 matching over 10 bases. This CDR3 has 19 residues. Looked up from germline, CDR1 is MNHEY and CDR2 is SMNVEV (reference sequence). J lost 1 base, V lost 0 bases, and 8 bases had no gene match. CDR3 DNA sequence: TGTGCCAGCAGTTTATCGAGTTACGGACTAGCGGTGAACACCGGGGAGCTGTTTTTT. Its protein is CASSLSSYGLAVNTGELFF.

V gene TRBV19 combines with J gene TRBJ2-5; D unresolved. V lost 7 bases to trimming and J lost 1 base, with 7 bases between them. This CDR3 has 12 residues. Germline CDR1 reads LNHDA; CDR2 reads SQIVND (reference sequence). CDR3 nucleotides: TGTGCCAGTATGGGCAGCCAAGAGACCCAGTACTTC. Encoded protein: CASMGSQETQYF.

This clone was recorded once. The chain has TRBV19 and TRBJ2-1; TRBD1 agrees at 10 bases. The length of the CDR3 is 15 residues. The germline V gene has CDR1 LNHDA and CDR2 SQIVND (reference sequence). Trimming took 5 bases from V and 4 from J; bases not matched to a gene: 5. This chain's CDR3 is CASSWTGGSYNEQFF. In DNA, the CDR3 is TGTGCCAGTAGTTGGACAGGGGGTAGTTACAATGAGCAGTTCTTC.

The chain has TRBV27 and TRBJ2-7, with 7 bases fitting TRBD2. The germline CDR1 and CDR2 sequences are MNHEY and SMNVEV (reference sequence). This CDR3 is 16 amino acids long. The V gene end was trimmed by 6 bases and the J gene end by 3 bases; junction bases not matched to a gene: 14. The chain's CDR3 is CASRQMSAGVNYEQYF. Here the CDR3 DNA reads TGTGCCAGCAGGCAAATGTCGGCGGGAGTAAACTACGAGCAGTACTTC.

The CDR3 here is CASSDRTGVEQYF. In nucleotides, the CDR3 is TGTGCCAGCAGTGACCGGACGGGGGTCGAGCAGTACTTC. This sequence joins TRBV27 and TRBJ2-7, with a weak D call TRBD2 (6 bases). This CDR3 spans 13 amino acids. From germline, CDR1 is MNHEY and CDR2 SMNVEV (reference sequence). V lost 5 bases, J lost 6 bases, and 14 bases lay in between.

The rearrangement uses TRBV2 and TRBJ2-2; a possible D gene is TRBD1 (6 bases). Germline loops: CDR1 SNHLY, CDR2 FYNNEI. The germline V and J ends were trimmed by 6 bases and 2 bases, with 13 bases remaining between them. CDR3 length: 15 amino acids. In DNA form, the CDR3 reads TGTGCCAGCAGGCCGGGACACACTAACACCGGGGAGCTGTTTTTT. Its translation: CASRPGHTNTGELFF.

The chain couples TRBV10-3 to TRBJ1-1; a weak D match, TRBD1 (6 bases). The CDR3 consists of 13 residues. CDR1 and CDR2 (germline): ENHRY, SYGVKD. The V end was cut by 6 bases, the J end by 7 bases, with 15 bases between. The CDR3 here is CAISLMDRNEAFF. The CDR3, as DNA: TGTGCCATCAGCCTAATGGACAGAAATGAAGCTTTCTTT.

The rearrangement joins TRBV9 to TRBJ1-3, with TRBD1 matching 7 bases. The CDR3 spans 15 residues. Trimming at V came to 4 bases and at J to 0 bases, leaving 4 bases not matched to a gene. In germline, CDR1 is SGDLS, CDR2 YYNGEE. The CDR3 is CASSRQGNSGNTIYF. The CDR3 DNA reads TGTGCCAGCAGCCGACAGGGCAACTCTGGAAACACCATATATTTT.

The CDR3 is CASSFRFPPGQGADEQYF. The CDR3 DNA reads as TGTGCCAGCAGTTTTCGGTTCCCCCCGGGACAGGGGGCCGACGAGCAGTACTTC. V is TRBV28 and J is TRBJ2-7, with 12 bases lining up with TRBD1. The trim removed 3 bases at V and 5 bases at J, leaving 14 bases unmatched. The CDR3 is 18 amino acids. CDR1 and CDR2 (germline): MDHEN, SYDVKM.

The J gene is TRBJ2-1, the V gene TRBV19; 14 bases align to TRBD2. J gave up 6 bases and V 5 bases, and 12 bases lay outside the gene matches. The CDR3 totals 18 residues. Germline V gives CDR1 LNHDA, CDR2 SQIVND (reference sequence). This CDR3 reads CASSGTTSGRALGNEQFF. The CDR3 DNA sequence: TGTGCCAGTAGTGGCACGACTAGCGGGAGGGCCCTGGGCAATGAGCAGTTCTTC.

This sequence joins TRBV13 and TRBJ2-5; tentative D call: TRBD2 (5 bases). Germline V gives CDR1 PRHDT, CDR2 FYEKMQ (reference sequence). This CDR3 has 17 residues. Trimming left V 0 bases short and J 1 base short, with 15 bases between. The CDR3 nucleotides are TGTGCCAGCAGCTTAGGCAGAGGGTTGTCTCTCCAAGAGACCCAGTACTTC. Protein sequence: CASSLGRGLSLQETQYF.

This clone was recorded once. Germline is not matched at one junction end, which may reflect a read error. Here the CDR3 reads CASSYEGAPYNEQFF. As DNA, the CDR3 is TGTGCTAGCAGCTACGAGGGGGCCCCCTACAATGAGCAGTTCTTC. The chain joins TRBV7-7 to TRBJ2-1, with TRBD1 identical over 7 bases. The CDR3 contains 15 residues. Germline V gene data show CDR1 as SSHAT and CDR2 as FNYEAQ (reference sequence).

The V call is TRBV25-1, the J call TRBJ1-1; a possible D gene is TRBD1 (6 bases). Germline-derived CDR1 and CDR2 are MGHDK and SYGVNS. The ends were cut back, 5 bases at V and 1 base at J, with 8 bases in the middle. The length of the CDR3 is 13 residues. CDR3 protein: CASSRTANTEAFF. The CDR3 DNA reads TGTGCCAGCAGTCGGACAGCGAACACTGAAGCTTTCTTT.

The chain employs TRBV29-1 and TRBJ1-1; perhaps TRBD1 as D (6 bases). V was clipped by 7 bases and J by 1 base, with 13 bases between them. The CDR3 totals 13 residues. Germline CDR1 reads SQVTM; CDR2 reads ANQGSEA. As DNA, the CDR3 is TGCAGCGGGTTAGGACAGCCGAACACTGAAGCTTTCTTT. It is translated as CSGLGQPNTEAFF. Looking up the rest from reference TRBV29-1 and TRBJ1-1 gives the full variable domain: SAVISQKPSRDICQRGTSLTIQCQVDSQVTMMFWYRQQPGQSLTLIATANQGSEATYESGFVIDKFPISRPNLTFSTLTVSNMSPEDSSIYLCSGLGQPNTEAFFGQGTRLTVV.

This clone was seen only a few times. The chain has TRBV11-2 and TRBJ2-3; perhaps TRBD2 as D (6 bases). The CDR3 has 17 amino acids. Germline assignment: CDR1 SGHAT and CDR2 FQNNGV. Between the trimmed V and J ends, which lost 4 bases and 5 bases, there was a span of 22 bases. Written as DNA, the CDR3 is TGTGCCAGCAGCTCCGATCCGGGACGATTAGCGGTAGATACGCAGTATTTT. Its translation: CASSSDPGRLAVDTQYF.

In this sample, this clone turned up once. V and J are TRBV11-2 and TRBJ1-4; possible D gene TRBD1, 5 bases. The CDR3 consists of 15 residues. Germline CDR1 SGHAT, CDR2 FQNNGV. V dropped 5 bases and J dropped 0 bases, with 10 bases sitting between them. As DNA, the CDR3 is TGTGCCAGCAGCAATACGGGGGCAACTAATGAAAAACTGTTTTTT. Amino acid sequence: CASSNTGATNEKLFF.

The V gene is TRBV5-4, the J gene TRBJ2-7; TRBD1 agrees at 9 bases. Unmatched junction bases numbered 11, after V lost 4 bases and J lost 3 bases. The CDR3 has 16 residues. CDR1 and CDR2 from the germline V gene are SGHNT and YYREEE (reference sequence). The DNA of the CDR3 is TGTGCCAGCAGCCCTACAGCCGGGACAGGGCTCTACGAGCAGTACTTC. Residues: CASSPTAGTGLYEQYF.

The chain employs TRBV7-2 and TRBJ2-7, with no clear D. CDR3 length: 14 residues. Germline V lookup: CDR1 SGHTA, CDR2 FQGNSA. Between the trimmed V and J ends, which lost 5 bases and 2 bases, there was a span of 13 bases. The CDR3 DNA reads TGTGCCAGCAGCCCTCGAGAGGCCCCCTACGAGCAGTACTTC. Its protein is CASSPREAPYEQYF.